This TCR beta chain was identified during a study of shared clonotypes between healthy human individuals. The V gene lost 6 bases and the J gene lost 9 bases, with 12 bases spanning the gap. Germline assignment: CDR1 LNHDA and CDR2 SQIVND (reference sequence). The CDR3 is made up of 12 amino acids. Clones were sequenced by immunoSEQ multiplex PCR, and TCRdb holds only the in-frame ones, with some missing. This sample has fewer than 3 million clones, with around 92% found just once. V gene TRBV19 combines with J gene TRBJ1-5, with D possibly matching TRBD1 (5 bases). This TCR was sampled from a man between 18 and 29 years old in good health. Some clones in this sample may be carry-over from other donors' samples. Sequences were obtained from naive CD4+ T cells from PBMCs. Subset reported: CD45RA+ positively selected. Here the CDR3 reads CASRGQSRPQHF. CDR3 nucleotides: TGTGCCAGTAGGGGGCAAAGCAGGCCCCAGCATTTT.